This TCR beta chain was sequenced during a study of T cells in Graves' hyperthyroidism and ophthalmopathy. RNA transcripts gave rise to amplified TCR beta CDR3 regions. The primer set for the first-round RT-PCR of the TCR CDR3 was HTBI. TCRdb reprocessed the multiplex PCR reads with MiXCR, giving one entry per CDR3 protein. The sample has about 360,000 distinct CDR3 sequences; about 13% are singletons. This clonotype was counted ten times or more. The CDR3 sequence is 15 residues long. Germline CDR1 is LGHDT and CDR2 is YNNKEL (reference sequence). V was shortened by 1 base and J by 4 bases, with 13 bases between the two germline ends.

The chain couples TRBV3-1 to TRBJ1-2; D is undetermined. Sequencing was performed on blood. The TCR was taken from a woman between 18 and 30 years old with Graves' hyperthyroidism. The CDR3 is CASSQAWVNGYGYTF. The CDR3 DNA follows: TGTGCCAGCAGCCAAGCGTGGGTCAACGGCTATGGCTACACCTTC.